This TCR beta chain was sequenced for a study of T cell responses to AZD1222 COVID-19 vaccine. Sequencing was performed with immunoSEQ multiplex PCR; in TCRdb, only in-frame clones are kept and a portion is missing. This sample yields about 120,000 clones, of which roughly 86% are seen a single time; roughly 3.1% belongs to the top ten. Points on this clone: No antigen is known for it.

This CDR3 comprises 17 residues. General study points: The study sampled repertoires only after the peak T cell response.

The receptor was derived from an adult who received the AZD1222 COVID-19 vaccine. V is TRBV21-1 and J is TRBJ2-2; the table gives TRBD1 as D, unverified against the DNA. TRBV21-1 is an annotated pseudogene. The sample here was peripheral blood, taken 28 days after the second AZD1222 dose. CDR3 in amino acids: CASSKNPQGRNTGELFF. DNA for the CDR3: TGTGCCAGCAGCAAAAACCCACAGGGCCGAAACACCGGGGAGCTGTTTTTT.